A selection of T cell receptor beta chains follows, all from one sample in a study of cytomegalovirus exposure and HLA in healthy donors. Generated by immunoSEQ multiplex PCR, the TCRdb table keeps only in-frame clones and is missing some. The profile shows about 170,000 clones, around 77% of them singletons. The sequencing sample was made of PBMCs. The receptor set was obtained from a female donor in good health and CMV-seronegative. CDR3s leave out the opening cysteine and the closing phenylalanine or tryptophan. D genes are given only for firm matches.

j_call: TRBJ2-1
d_call: TRBD2
v_call: TRBV27
cdr3_aa: ASSFAVAGDNEQF

j_call: NA
d_call: TRBD1
v_call: TRBV28
cdr3_aa: ASSPLRQGKPYEQY

j_call: TRBJ1-2
d_call: NA
v_call: TRBV7-9
cdr3_aa: SSSLAVRDST

j_call: TRBJ2-1
d_call: TRBD2
v_call: TRBV6-1
cdr3_aa: ASSEASGGAYNEQF

j_call: TRBJ1-5
d_call: NA
v_call: TRBV7-6
cdr3_aa: ASSFFISSGQPQH

j_call: TRBJ2-7
d_call: NA
v_call: TRBV6-5
cdr3_aa: ASSYGLVELSYEQY

j_call: TRBJ2-5
d_call: TRBD1
v_call: TRBV28
cdr3_aa: ASYRDRARETQY

j_call: TRBJ2-6
d_call: TRBD1
v_call: TRBV7-2
cdr3_aa: ASSTRTGRVGANVLT

j_call: TRBJ1-5
d_call: TRBD1
v_call: TRBV28
cdr3_aa: ASSLAGQGIKVRPQH

j_call: TRBJ1-1
d_call: NA
v_call: TRBV5-1
cdr3_aa: ASSLTLTGPMPEAF

j_call: TRBJ2-1
d_call: NA
v_call: TRBV18
cdr3_aa: ASSPPVGGRVNNEQF

j_call: TRBJ1-5
d_call: NA
v_call: TRBV11-3
cdr3_aa: ASSLGQGNQPQH

j_call: TRBJ2-1
d_call: TRBD1
v_call: TRBV11-2
cdr3_aa: ASKEGGGYNEQF

j_call: TRBJ2-7
d_call: TRBD2
v_call: TRBV5-8
cdr3_aa: ASSLRALAGIEQY

j_call: TRBJ2-7
d_call: TRBD2
v_call: TRBV10-1
cdr3_aa: ASFFPRGSSYEQY

j_call: TRBJ2-5
d_call: TRBD2
v_call: TRBV2
cdr3_aa: ASRATSGGAAWETQY

j_call: TRBJ2-1
d_call: NA
v_call: TRBV7-9
cdr3_aa: ASRRQDNEQF

j_call: TRBJ1-5
d_call: TRBD1
v_call: TRBV19
cdr3_aa: ATSGTGGNQPQH

j_call: NA
d_call: NA
v_call: TRBV29-1
cdr3_aa: SVEGGFYEQY

j_call: TRBJ1-1
d_call: NA
v_call: TRBV19
cdr3_aa: ASLQWNTEAF

j_call: TRBJ1-1
d_call: TRBD1
v_call: TRBV28
cdr3_aa: ASSQQGAVDLGEAF

j_call: TRBJ1-4
d_call: TRBD1
v_call: TRBV7-9
cdr3_aa: ASSSGQQNEKLF

j_call: TRBJ1-5
d_call: TRBD1
v_call: TRBV28
cdr3_aa: ASSLLKGQGEFSNQPQH

j_call: TRBJ2-5
d_call: TRBD1
v_call: TRBV29-1
cdr3_aa: SPWDRGGTQY

j_call: TRBJ2-7
d_call: NA
v_call: TRBV9
cdr3_aa: ASSVGGAGGTHEQY

j_call: TRBJ2-3
d_call: TRBD1
v_call: TRBV14
cdr3_aa: ASSQPGTGKQY

j_call: TRBJ2-3
d_call: NA
v_call: TRBV10-1
cdr3_aa: ASSDGGKTDTQY

j_call: TRBJ2-7
d_call: NA
v_call: TRBV28
cdr3_aa: ASSSPGTISYEQY

j_call: TRBJ2-1
d_call: NA
v_call: TRBV7-2
cdr3_aa: ASSFPGGQFNEQF

j_call: TRBJ2-3
d_call: TRBD2
v_call: TRBV4-3
cdr3_aa: ASSQDRGGVADTQY

j_call: TRBJ1-2
d_call: NA
v_call: TRBV18
cdr3_aa: ASSPNRGSGYT

j_call: TRBJ1-1
d_call: TRBD1
v_call: TRBV5-8
cdr3_aa: ASSLGGQGGTEAF

j_call: TRBJ2-5
d_call: NA
v_call: TRBV5-4
cdr3_aa: ASSRRGLAEGQETQY

j_call: TRBJ1-2
d_call: NA
v_call: TRBV19
cdr3_aa: ASSIGQTLVNYGYT

j_call: TRBJ1-5
d_call: NA
v_call: TRBV18
cdr3_aa: ASSPRGGGSNQPQH

j_call: TRBJ2-3
d_call: TRBD1
v_call: TRBV18
cdr3_aa: ASSPTGADTDTQY

j_call: TRBJ1-1
d_call: NA
v_call: TRBV6-5
cdr3_aa: ASRITGNAEAF

j_call: TRBJ2-1
d_call: NA
v_call: TRBV9
cdr3_aa: ASSVVAGGDNEQF

j_call: TRBJ1-6
d_call: TRBD1
v_call: TRBV9
cdr3_aa: ASGGTGDVPLH

j_call: TRBJ1-6
d_call: NA
v_call: TRBV10-3
cdr3_aa: AISVSGGALSPLH

j_call: TRBJ2-1
d_call: TRBD2
v_call: TRBV19
cdr3_aa: ASVTAGGSYNEQF

j_call: TRBJ1-3
d_call: NA
v_call: TRBV28
cdr3_aa: ASSLSRVANTIY

j_call: TRBJ2-2
d_call: NA
v_call: TRBV25-1
cdr3_aa: ASSESRVTGELF

j_call: TRBJ2-7
d_call: NA
v_call: TRBV13
cdr3_aa: ASSYNSYEQY

j_call: TRBJ1-5
d_call: NA
v_call: TRBV5-1
cdr3_aa: ASSLASGDQPQH

j_call: TRBJ1-4
d_call: TRBD1
v_call: TRBV7-4
cdr3_aa: ASHSPRPTGEDEKLF